A single sample gave rise to the 8 T cell receptor beta chains below, sequenced in a study of shared clonotypes between healthy human individuals. Clones were read by immunoSEQ multiplex PCR, and TCRdb kept only the in-frame ones, dropping some. Of about 1.1 million clones in the sample, around 78% were seen once. The sequenced material came from memory CD4+ T cells from PBMCs. Subset described: CD45RA-negative fraction. The receptors here all came from a man between 18 and 35 years old in good health. Some clones in this sample may be carry-over from other donors' samples.

The V gene is TRBV5-5, the J gene TRBJ2-7; D is possibly TRBD2 (6 bases). V lost 4 bases and J 1 base, leaving 12 bases between the germline ends. CDR1 and CDR2 from the germline V gene are SGHKS and YYEKEE (reference sequence). The CDR3 has 14 amino acids. CDR3 sequence (DNA): TGTGCCAGCAGCCGGGAGCCAATATCCTACGAGCAGTACTTC. Protein product: CASSREPISYEQYF.

In this sample, this clone turned up once. The CDR3 DNA reads TGTGCCAGCAGCAAAGGTGTTGGGCAGGGACGCCTTAACTATGGCTACACCTTC. Translating gives CASSKGVGQGRLNYGYTF. This rearrangement joins TRBV21-1 to TRBJ1-2. TRBV21-1 is an annotated pseudogene. CDR3 size: 18 residues.

This clone appeared once. The chain combines TRBV9 with TRBJ2-3; D gene ambiguous. CDR1 is SGDLS, CDR2 YYNGEE, per germline. The CDR3 has 12 amino acids. Trimming shortened V by 4 bases and J by 14 bases, and 17 bases separated the two germline ends. Here the CDR3 reads CASSPNGSPLYF. The CDR3 DNA reads TGTGCCAGCAGCCCGAACGGCTCCCCATTGTATTTT. The whole variable domain, remainder taken from reference TRBV9 and TRBJ2-3, is DSGVTQTPKHLITATGQRVTLRCSPRSGDLSVYWYQQSLDQGLQFLIQYYNGEERAKGNILERFSAQQFPDLHSELNLSSLELGDSALYFCASSPNGSPLYFGPGTRLTVL.

This clone has a single count. The gene calls are TRBV7-2 and TRBJ1-6, with 9 bases matching TRBD1. The CDR3 loop spans 15 amino acids. Germline trimming cut 5 bases from V and 11 bases from J; bases unmatched to any gene: 10. Germline loops: CDR1 SGHTA, CDR2 FQGNSA. CDR3 DNA sequence: TGTGCCAGCAGCCCGAAGGGACAGGGTGCAACACCCCTCCACTTT. Its protein is CASSPKGQGATPLHF.

The rearrangement joins TRBV25-1 to TRBJ1-3; the D is unclear. CDR1 is MGHDK, CDR2 SYGVNS, per germline. The CDR3 sequence is 14 residues long. V shed 3 bases and J shed 3 bases, with 9 bases lying between them. Written as DNA, the CDR3 is TGTGCCAGCAGTGATGTGAGAATTGGAAACACCATATATTTT. This translates into CASSDVRIGNTIYF.

V gene TRBV5-4 combines with J gene TRBJ2-3; 7 bases agree with TRBD1. After removal of 4 bases from V and 0 bases from J, the junction contained 8 bases not matched to a gene. This CDR3 contains 16 residues. The germline V gene has CDR1 SGHNT and CDR2 YYREEE (reference sequence). DNA of the CDR3: TGTGCCAGCAGCCAAAAGACAGGGTTTAGCACAGATACGCAGTATTTT. This translates into CASSQKTGFSTDTQYF.

As regards this clone: The identical CDR3 is also encoded by other nucleotide sequences in the sample. The J gene is TRBJ2-3, the V gene TRBV5-1; 11 bases are a match to TRBD2. V gave up 2 bases and J gave up 6 bases; unmatched junction bases: 5. CDR1 and CDR2 (germline): SGHRS, YFSETQ. This CDR3 spans 15 amino acids. The DNA for the CDR3 is TGCGCCAGCAGCTTAGGACTAGCGGGCGAGGATACGCAGTATTTT. This gives the protein CASSLGLAGEDTQYF.

Of note for this clone: This sample also contains other DNA sequences that code for the same CDR3. The chain has TRBV9 and TRBJ2-1, with 7 nucleotides matching TRBD2. The CDR3 is made up of 14 amino acids. Germline-derived CDR1 and CDR2 are SGDLS and YYNGEE. The J segment lost 9 bases and the V segment lost 0 bases, leaving 6 bases of the junction unmatched. This chain's CDR3 is CASSVVGGSGEQFF. The CDR3 DNA reads as TGTGCCAGCAGCGTAGTGGGCGGGAGTGGTGAGCAGTTCTTC. The whole variable domain, remainder taken from reference TRBV9 and TRBJ2-1, is DSGVTQTPKHLITATGQRVTLRCSPRSGDLSVYWYQQSLDQGLQFLIQYYNGEERAKGNILERFSAQQFPDLHSELNLSSLELGDSALYFCASSVVGGSGEQFFGPGTRLTVL.